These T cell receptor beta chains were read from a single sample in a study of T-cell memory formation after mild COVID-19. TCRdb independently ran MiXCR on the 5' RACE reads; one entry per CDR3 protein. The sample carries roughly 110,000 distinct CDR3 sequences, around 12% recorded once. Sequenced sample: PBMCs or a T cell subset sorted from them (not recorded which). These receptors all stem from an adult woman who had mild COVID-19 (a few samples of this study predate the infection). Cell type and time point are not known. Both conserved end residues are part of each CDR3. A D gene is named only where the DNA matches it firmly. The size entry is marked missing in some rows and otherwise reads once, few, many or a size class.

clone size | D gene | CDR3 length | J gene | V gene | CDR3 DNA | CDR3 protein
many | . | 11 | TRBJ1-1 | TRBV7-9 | TGTGCCAGCAGCTTAACGAGGGAAGCTTTCTTT | CASSLTREAFF
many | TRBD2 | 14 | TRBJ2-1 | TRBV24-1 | TGTGCCACCAGTGTAGCGGGGGCCTACAATGAGCAGTTCTTC | CATSVAGAYNEQFF
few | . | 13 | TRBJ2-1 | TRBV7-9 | TGTGCCAGCAGCCCACGTCTGGGACCTGAGCAGTTCTTC | CASSPRLGPEQFF
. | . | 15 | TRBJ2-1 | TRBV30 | TGTGCCTGGAGCCGGGACGGAGGAGCCTACAATGAGCAGTTCTTC | CAWSRDGGAYNEQFF
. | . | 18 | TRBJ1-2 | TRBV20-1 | TGCAGTGCTAGAGATCGGTCAGGGCAGTCTCGTTCTAACTATGGCTACACCTTC | CSARDRSGQSRSNYGYTF
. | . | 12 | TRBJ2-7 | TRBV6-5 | TGTGCCAGCAGCTACGACGGTTACGAGCAGTACTTC | CASSYDGYEQYF
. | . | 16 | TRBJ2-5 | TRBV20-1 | TGCAGCGCTAGAGACCCGAATAGCGGCCTCAAAGAGACCCAGTACTTC | CSARDPNSGLKETQYF
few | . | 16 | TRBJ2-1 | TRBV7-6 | TGTGCCAGCAGCCTCGACCAGGAGACTAGATACAATGAGCAGTTCTTC | CASSLDQETRYNEQFF
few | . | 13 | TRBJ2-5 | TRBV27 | TGTGCCAGCAGTGAAACAGCGGGAGAGACCCAGTACTTC | CASSETAGETQYF
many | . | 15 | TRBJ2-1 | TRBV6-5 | TGTGCCAGCAGTCTAACAGGGAGCTCCTACAATGAGCAGTTCTTC | CASSLTGSSYNEQFF
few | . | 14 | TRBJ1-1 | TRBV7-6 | TGTGCCAGCCGACCCGGGGCCATGAACACTGAAGCTTTCTTT | CASRPGAMNTEAFF
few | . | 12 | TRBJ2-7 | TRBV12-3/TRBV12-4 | TGTGCCAGCAGTTTTGTTTTATACGAGCAGTACTTC | CASSFVLYEQYF
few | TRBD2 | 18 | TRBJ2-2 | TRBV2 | TGTGCCAGCAGTGAATGGCTAGCGGGGGGTACGAACACCGGGGAGCTGTTTTTT | CASSEWLAGGTNTGELFF
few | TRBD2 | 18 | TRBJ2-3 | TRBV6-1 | TGTGCCAGCAGTGTTGGACTAGCGGGTTTATACCCCACAGATACGCAGTATTTT | CASSVGLAGLYPTDTQYF
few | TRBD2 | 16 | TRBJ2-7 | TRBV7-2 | TGTGCCAGCAGCGTGAGTGGCGGGAGAACCTTCTACGAGCAGTACTTC | CASSVSGGRTFYEQYF
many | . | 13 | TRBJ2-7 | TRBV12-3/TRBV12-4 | TGTGCCAGCAGTTTATCAGCAGCCTACGAGCAGTACTTC | CASSLSAAYEQYF
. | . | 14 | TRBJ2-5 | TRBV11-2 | TGTGCCAGCAGCTTAGCGGGGGCCCAAGAGACCCAGTACTTC | CASSLAGAQETQYF
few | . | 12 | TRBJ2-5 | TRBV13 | TGTGCCAGCAGACGTAACCAAGAGACCCAGTACTTC | CASRRNQETQYF
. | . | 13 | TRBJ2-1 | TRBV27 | TGTGCCAGCACTGGGTCTAGCGTGAATGAGCAGTTCTTC | CASTGSSVNEQFF
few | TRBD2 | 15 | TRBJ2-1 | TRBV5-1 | TGCGCCAGCAGCATCGGGACTAGCGGGGCTAATGAGCAGTTCTTC | CASSIGTSGANEQFF
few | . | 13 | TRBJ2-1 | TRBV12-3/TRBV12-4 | TGTGCCAGCATTGATAGTACCTACAATGAGCAGTTCTTC | CASIDSTYNEQFF
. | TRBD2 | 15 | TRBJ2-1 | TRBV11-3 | TGTGCCAGCAGCCAGTGGACTAGCGGGAGTGATGAGCAGTTCTTC | CASSQWTSGSDEQFF
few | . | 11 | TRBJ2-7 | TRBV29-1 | TGCAGCGTTGAGGGGGACAACGAGCAGTACTTC | CSVEGDNEQYF
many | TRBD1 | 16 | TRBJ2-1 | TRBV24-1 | TGTGCCACCAGTGATTATCAGGGGGCACCCTACAATGAGCAGTTCTTC | CATSDYQGAPYNEQFF
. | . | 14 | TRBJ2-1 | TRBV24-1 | TGTGCCACCAGTGAAGTCTTTAGGTACAATGAGCAGTTCTTC | CATSEVFRYNEQFF
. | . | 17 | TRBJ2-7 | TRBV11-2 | TGTGCCAGCAGCTCTCCTCGGGGGCGCCTCCCACCCTACGAGCAGTACTTC | CASSSPRGRLPPYEQYF
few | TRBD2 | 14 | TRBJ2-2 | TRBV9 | TGTGCCATGATAGGGACTAGCATCGGCGGGGAGCTGTTTTTT | CAMIGTSIGGELFF
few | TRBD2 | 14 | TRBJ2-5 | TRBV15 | TGTGCCACCAGCAGAGCGGGGGGGCGAGAGACCCAGTACTTC | CATSRAGGRETQYF
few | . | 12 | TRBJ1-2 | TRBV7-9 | TGTGCCAGCATCGAAGGACCAGGCGGCTACACCTTC | CASIEGPGGYTF
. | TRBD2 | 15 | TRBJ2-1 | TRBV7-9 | TGTGCCAGCAGAACCGGGACTAGCGTCTTCAATGAGCAGTTCTTC | CASRTGTSVFNEQFF
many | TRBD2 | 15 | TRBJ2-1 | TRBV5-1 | TGCGCCAGCAGCTCTAGCGGGAGCTCCTACAATGAGCAGTTCTTC | CASSSSGSSYNEQFF
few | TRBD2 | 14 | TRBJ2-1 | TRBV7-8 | TGTGCCAGCAGCCAAAATCGCCCTAGCGGGGAGCAGTTCTTC | CASSQNRPSGEQFF
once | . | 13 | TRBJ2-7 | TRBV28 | TGTGCCAGCAGTTTTTACGGAAACTACGAGCAGTACTTC | CASSFYGNYEQYF
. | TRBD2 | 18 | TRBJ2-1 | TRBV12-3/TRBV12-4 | TGTGCCAGCACTATAGCGGGAGAAGGTTACAGCTCCTACAATGAGCAGTTCTTC | CASTIAGEGYSSYNEQFF
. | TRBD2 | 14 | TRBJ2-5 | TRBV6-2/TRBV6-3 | TGTGCCAGCAGTACGGGAGGGTACCAAGAGACCCAGTACTTC | CASSTGGYQETQYF
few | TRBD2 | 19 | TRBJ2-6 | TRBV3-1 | TGTGCCAGCAGCCAAGATCCGTGGGGGGGTAGCTCTGGGGCCAACGTCCTGACTTTC | CASSQDPWGGSSGANVLTF
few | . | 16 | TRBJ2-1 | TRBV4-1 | TGCGCCAGCAGCCAGGATGGTACTGCCCCGAGCAATGAGCAGTTCTTC | CASSQDGTAPSNEQFF
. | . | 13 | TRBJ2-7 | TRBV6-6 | TGTGCCAGCAGTTACTCAGTTTACTACGAGCAGTACTTC | CASSYSVYYEQYF
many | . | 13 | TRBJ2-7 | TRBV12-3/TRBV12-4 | TGTGCCAGCAGTTTAGTTGGAGGGGACGAGCAGTACTTC | CASSLVGGDEQYF
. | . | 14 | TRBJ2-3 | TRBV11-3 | TGTGCCAGCAGCTTTCCCGGGGCCTCAGATACGCAGTATTTT | CASSFPGASDTQYF
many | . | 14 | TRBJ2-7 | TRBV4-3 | TGCGCCAGCAGCCAAGATTTCGGGGGCGACGAGCAGTACTTC | CASSQDFGGDEQYF
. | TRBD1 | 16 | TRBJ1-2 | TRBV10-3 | TGTGCCATCAGTGAGTGGGCAGGGGGCGCCTTGGATGGCTACACCTTC | CAISEWAGGALDGYTF
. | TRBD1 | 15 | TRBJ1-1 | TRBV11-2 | TGTGCCAGCAGCTCGGGAAGGGGGCGCTACACTGAAGCTTTCTTT | CASSSGRGRYTEAFF
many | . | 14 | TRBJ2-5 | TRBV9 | TGTGCCAGCAGCGTAGGGAGTGGACAAGAGACCCAGTACTTC | CASSVGSGQETQYF